This TCR beta chain was documented in a study of blood T cell repertoires in COVID-19. Across the whole study: Samples representing acute and convalescent COVID-19 were sourced from the United States, Italy and Spain. T cells, B-cell-depleted T cells, or PBMCs supplied cDNA or gDNA.

The authors' processing: By means of reference gene primer amplification, nucleated cell counts were estimated. Sequencing used immunoSEQ multiplex PCR; TCRdb keeps in-frame clones, though not all of them. From that table come the V and J calls and clone size; the DNA was used to work out D and trimming. Here the sample spans roughly 81,000 clones, around nine tenths being singletons. Germline V CDR1 and CDR2: SGHTA, FQGNSA. The CDR3 is 14 amino acids. V was clipped by 6 bases and J by 1 base, with 12 bases between them. Sequencing was carried out using peripheral blood. The TCR originated in a man between 35 and 55 years old with acute or convalescent COVID-19. V is TRBV7-2 and J is TRBJ1-1; D perhaps matches TRBD1 (5 bases). Here the CDR3 DNA reads TGTGCCAGCAGTTCCCGGGGGAGGAACACTGAAGCTTTCTTT. Translating it yields CASSSRGRNTEAFF.